This T cell receptor (beta chain) comes out of a study of blood T cell repertoires in COVID-19. About the study: Samples taken during acute and convalescent COVID-19 were collected in the United States, Italy and Spain.

In the original analysis: Amplification from reference gene primers served as the basis for estimated nucleated cell counts. The method was immunoSEQ multiplex PCR; TCRdb's version includes in-frame clones alone and lacks a portion of them. That table furnishes V, J and clone size, whereas the DNA furnished D and trimming. Of roughly 180,000 clones listed, around 89% are singletons. The sequenced sample was peripheral blood. The clonotype was recovered from a woman in her twenties or thirties with acute or convalescent COVID-19.

Here the CDR3 reads CAWSVLTGELTEAFF. Here the CDR3 DNA reads TGTGCCTGGAGTGTACTGACAGGGGAGCTAACTGAAGCTTTCTTT. The chain is built from TRBV30 and TRBJ1-1; 8 nucleotides agree with TRBD1. The V and J ends lost 0 bases and 5 bases, in that order; junction bases with no gene match: 8. The germline gives CDR1 GTSNPN, CDR2 SVGIG (reference sequence). The CDR3 is 15 amino acids.